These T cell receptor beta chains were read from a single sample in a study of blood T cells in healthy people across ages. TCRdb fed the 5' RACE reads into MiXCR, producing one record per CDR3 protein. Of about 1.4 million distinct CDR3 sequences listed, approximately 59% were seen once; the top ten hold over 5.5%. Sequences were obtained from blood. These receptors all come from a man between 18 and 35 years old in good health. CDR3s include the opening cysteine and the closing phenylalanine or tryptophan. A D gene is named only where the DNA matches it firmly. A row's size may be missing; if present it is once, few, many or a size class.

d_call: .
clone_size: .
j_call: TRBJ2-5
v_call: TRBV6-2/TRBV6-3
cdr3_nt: TGTGCCAGCGGGCCCCTGGGAGAGACCCAGTACTTC
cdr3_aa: CASGPLGETQYF

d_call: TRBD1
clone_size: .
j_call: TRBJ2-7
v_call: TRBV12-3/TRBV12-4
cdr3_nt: TGTGCCAGCAGTTTAACGACAGGGTCCCACGAGCAGTACTTC
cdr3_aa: CASSLTTGSHEQYF

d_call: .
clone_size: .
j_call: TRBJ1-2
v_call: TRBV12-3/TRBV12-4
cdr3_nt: TGTGCCAGCAGTTCTCCCAAGACAGGCAGGGGCTACACCTTC
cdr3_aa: CASSSPKTGRGYTF

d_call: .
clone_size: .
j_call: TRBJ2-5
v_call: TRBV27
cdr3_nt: TGTGCCAGCAGTCGGGGCGCGGGGCCTTCGCTTGCTCAGACCCAGTACTTC
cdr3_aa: CASSRGAGPSLAQTQYF

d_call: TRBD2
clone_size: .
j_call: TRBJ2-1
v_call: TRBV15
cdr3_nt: TGTGCCACCAGCACCCCTCCAACTAGCGGGGTCTACAATGAGCAGTTCTTC
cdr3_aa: CATSTPPTSGVYNEQFF

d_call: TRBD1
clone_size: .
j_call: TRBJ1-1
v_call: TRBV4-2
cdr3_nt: TGTGCCAGCAGCCAACTACAGGGGGCGCGGACCACTGAAGCTTTCTTT
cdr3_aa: CASSQLQGARTTEAFF

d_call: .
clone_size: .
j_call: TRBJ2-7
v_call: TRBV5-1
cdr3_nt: TGCGCCAGCAGTGTGAGGGACTCCGATTTCTACGAGCAGTACTTC
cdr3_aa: CASSVRDSDFYEQYF

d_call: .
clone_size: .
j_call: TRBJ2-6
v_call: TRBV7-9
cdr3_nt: TGTGCCAGCAGCTTAAAACCCGGTGGTGGGGCCAACGTCCTGACTTTC
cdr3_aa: CASSLKPGGGANVLTF

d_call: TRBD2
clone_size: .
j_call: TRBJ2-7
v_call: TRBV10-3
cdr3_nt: TGTGCCATCAGAGACTTAGCGGGAGCCTACGAGCAGTACTTC
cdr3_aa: CAIRDLAGAYEQYF

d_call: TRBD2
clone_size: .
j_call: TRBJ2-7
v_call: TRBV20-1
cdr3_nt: TGCAGTGCAACCCGGACTAGCTTTACCTACGAGCAGTACTTC
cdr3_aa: CSATRTSFTYEQYF

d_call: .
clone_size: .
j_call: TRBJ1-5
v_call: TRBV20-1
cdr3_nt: TGCAGTGCTCGCGGACAGTCACCGTATAGCAATCAGCCCCAGCATTTT
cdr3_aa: CSARGQSPYSNQPQHF

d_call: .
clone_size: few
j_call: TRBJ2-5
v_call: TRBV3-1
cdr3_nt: TGTGCCAGCAGCCAAGTCTACGGAGAGACCCAGTACTTC
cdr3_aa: CASSQVYGETQYF

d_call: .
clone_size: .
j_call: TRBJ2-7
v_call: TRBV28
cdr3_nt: TGTGCCAGCATGGCCAGGAACTACGAGCAGTACTTC
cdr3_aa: CASMARNYEQYF

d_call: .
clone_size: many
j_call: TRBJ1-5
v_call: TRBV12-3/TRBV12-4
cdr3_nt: TGTGCCAGCAGTTTAGACGACAGCCATAGCAATCAGCCCCAGCATTTT
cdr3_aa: CASSLDDSHSNQPQHF

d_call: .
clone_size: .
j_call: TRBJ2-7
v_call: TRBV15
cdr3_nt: TGTGCCACCAGGGAACGGGACACCTCCTACGAGCAGTACTTC
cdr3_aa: CATRERDTSYEQYF

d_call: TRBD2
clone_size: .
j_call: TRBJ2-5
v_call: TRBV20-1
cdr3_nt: TGCAGTGCTAGAAACACCGGGACTAGCGAAATGGGAGAGACCCAGTACTTC
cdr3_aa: CSARNTGTSEMGETQYF

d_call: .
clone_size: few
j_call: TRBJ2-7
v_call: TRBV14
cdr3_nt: TGTGCCAGCAGCCAAGATCGGCGGGGGCGTTTCGAGCAGTACTTC
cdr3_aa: CASSQDRRGRFEQYF

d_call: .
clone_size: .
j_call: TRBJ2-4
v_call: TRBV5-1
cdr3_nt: TGCGCCAGCAGAAACAAATTAGCCAAAAACATTCAGTACTTC
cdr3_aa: CASRNKLAKNIQYF

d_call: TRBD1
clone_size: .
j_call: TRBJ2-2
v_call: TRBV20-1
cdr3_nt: TGCAGTACTAAAACTCAGGGGGCGCGGGTCACCGGGGAGCTGTTTTTT
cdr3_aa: CSTKTQGARVTGELFF

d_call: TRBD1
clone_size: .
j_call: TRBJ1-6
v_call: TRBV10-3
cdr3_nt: TGTGCCATCAGCCCCGGGACAGGGGACTCACCCCTCCACTTT
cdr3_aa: CAISPGTGDSPLHF

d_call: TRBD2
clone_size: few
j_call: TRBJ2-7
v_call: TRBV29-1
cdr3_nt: TGCAGCGTTAAAGGACTAGCGGGAGTGTCGCAGTACTTC
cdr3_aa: CSVKGLAGVSQYF

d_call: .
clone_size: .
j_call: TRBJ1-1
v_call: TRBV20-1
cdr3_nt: TGCAGTGCTAACACCAGGGTGAACACTGAAGCTTTCTTT
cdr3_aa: CSANTRVNTEAFF

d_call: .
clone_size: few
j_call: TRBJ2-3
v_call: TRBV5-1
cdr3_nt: TGTGCCAGCAGCTCCGACCCGACAGATACGCAGTATTTT
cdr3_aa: CASSSDPTDTQYF

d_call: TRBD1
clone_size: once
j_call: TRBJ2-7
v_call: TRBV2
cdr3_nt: TGTGCCAGCAGAGGGGACAGGAGGCAGTACTACGAGCAGTACTTC
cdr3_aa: CASRGDRRQYYEQYF

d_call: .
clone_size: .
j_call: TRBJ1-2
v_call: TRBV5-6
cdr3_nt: TGTGCCAGCAGCTTCCGGGCCTATGGCTACACCTTC
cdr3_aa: CASSFRAYGYTF

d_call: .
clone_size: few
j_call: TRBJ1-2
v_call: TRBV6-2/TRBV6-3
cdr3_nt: TGTGCCAGCAGTTACTCGAGGTGGGACTATGGCTACACCTTC
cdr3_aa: CASSYSRWDYGYTF

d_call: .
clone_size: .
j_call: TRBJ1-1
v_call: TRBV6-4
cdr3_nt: TGTGCCAGCAGTGACTCGGCGGCAGAGAACACTGAAGCTTTCTTT
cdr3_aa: CASSDSAAENTEAFF

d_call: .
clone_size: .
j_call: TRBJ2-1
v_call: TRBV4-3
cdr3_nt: TGCGCCAGCAGCCAAGGTCCGGGGGGCTTCCGGGACAATGAGCAGTTCTTC
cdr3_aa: CASSQGPGGFRDNEQFF

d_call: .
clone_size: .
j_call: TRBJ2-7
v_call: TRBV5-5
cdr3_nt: TGTGCCAGCAGCTTGGTAAGGACCTCCTACGAGCAGTACTTC
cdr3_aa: CASSLVRTSYEQYF

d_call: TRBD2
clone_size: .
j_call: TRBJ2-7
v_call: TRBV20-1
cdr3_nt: TGCAGCAGACTAGCGGGGTACAATGAGCAGTACTTC
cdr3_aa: CSRLAGYNEQYF

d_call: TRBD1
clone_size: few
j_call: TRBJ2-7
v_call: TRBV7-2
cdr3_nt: TGTGCCAGCAGCAACCCAGACAGGGTCGAGCAGTACTTC
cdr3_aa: CASSNPDRVEQYF

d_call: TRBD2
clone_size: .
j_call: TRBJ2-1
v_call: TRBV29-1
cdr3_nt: TGCAGCGTTGCGGGGTTAGCGGGGGGGTCCCAGCAGTTCTTC
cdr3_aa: CSVAGLAGGSQQFF

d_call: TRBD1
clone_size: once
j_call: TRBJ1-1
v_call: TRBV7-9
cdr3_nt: TGTGCCAGCAGCTTAGCGGCAGGGACAGGGCTGAACACTGAAGCTTTCTTT
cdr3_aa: CASSLAAGTGLNTEAFF

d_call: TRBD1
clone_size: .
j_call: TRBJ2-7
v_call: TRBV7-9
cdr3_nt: TGTGCCAGCAGCTCCGCTACAGGGGGACGTAACGAGCAGTACTTC
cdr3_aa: CASSSATGGRNEQYF

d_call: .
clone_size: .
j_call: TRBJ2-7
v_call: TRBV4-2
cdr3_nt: TGTGCCAGCAGCCAATTCACGCCTACATACCCCTACGAGCAGTACTTC
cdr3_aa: CASSQFTPTYPYEQYF

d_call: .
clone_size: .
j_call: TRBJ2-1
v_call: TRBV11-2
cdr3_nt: TGTGCCAGCAGCACGGACGTAAGCAATGAGCAGTTCTTC
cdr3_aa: CASSTDVSNEQFF

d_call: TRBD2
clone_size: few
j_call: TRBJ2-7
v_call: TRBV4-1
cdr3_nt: TGCGCCAGCAGCCATTCGGCTAGCGGGAGCTACGAGCAGTACTTC
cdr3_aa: CASSHSASGSYEQYF

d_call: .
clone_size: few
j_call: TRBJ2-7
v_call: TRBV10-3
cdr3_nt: TGTGCCATCAGTGCCCCCGGGGCTAGCTACGAGCAGTACTTC
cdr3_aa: CAISAPGASYEQYF

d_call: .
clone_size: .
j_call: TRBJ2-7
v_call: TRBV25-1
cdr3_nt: TGTGCCAGCAGTCCCCATCTCTGGGACGGAGCCTACGAGCAGTACTTC
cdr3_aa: CASSPHLWDGAYEQYF

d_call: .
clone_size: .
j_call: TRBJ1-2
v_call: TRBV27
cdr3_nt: TGTGCCAGCAGTTTAAATGGGAGTGCTAACTATGGCTACACCTTC
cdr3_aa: CASSLNGSANYGYTF

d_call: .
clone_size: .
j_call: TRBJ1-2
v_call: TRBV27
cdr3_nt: TGTGCCAGCCGAGACGGCGCCCAATATGGCTACACCTTC
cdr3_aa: CASRDGAQYGYTF

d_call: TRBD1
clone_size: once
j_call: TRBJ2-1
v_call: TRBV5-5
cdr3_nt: TGTGCCAGCAGTTGGGACAGGCGGACCTACAATGAGCAGTTCTTC
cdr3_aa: CASSWDRRTYNEQFF

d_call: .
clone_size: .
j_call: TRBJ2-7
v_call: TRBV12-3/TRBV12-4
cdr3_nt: TGTGCCAGCAGTGGGACCAGGGTTGACGAGCAGTACTTC
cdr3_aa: CASSGTRVDEQYF

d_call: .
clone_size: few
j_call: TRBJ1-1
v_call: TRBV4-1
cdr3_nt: TGCGCCAGCAGCCAAGATAGGGCATCTGAGGCTTTCTTT
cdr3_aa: CASSQDRASEAFF

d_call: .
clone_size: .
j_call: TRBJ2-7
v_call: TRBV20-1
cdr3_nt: TGCAGTGCTCACGTAGAAGACGAGCAGTACTTC
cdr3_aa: CSAHVEDEQYF

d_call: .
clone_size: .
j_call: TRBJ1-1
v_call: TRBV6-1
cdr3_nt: TGTGCCAGCACCGGGGGGCCGAACACTGAAGCTTTCTTT
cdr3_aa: CASTGGPNTEAFF

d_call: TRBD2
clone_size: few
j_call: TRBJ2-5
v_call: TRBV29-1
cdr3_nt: TGCAGCGTCCTAGCGGGCGTCCTGGAGCAGTACTTC
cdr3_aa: CSVLAGVLEQYF

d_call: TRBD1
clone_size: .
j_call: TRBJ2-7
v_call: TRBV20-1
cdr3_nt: TGCAGTGCTAGATCGAAACGCGTTAGGACAGGCGAGCAGTACTTC
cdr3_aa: CSARSKRVRTGEQYF

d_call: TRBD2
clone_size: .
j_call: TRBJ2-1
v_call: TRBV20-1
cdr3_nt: TGCAGTGCTAGAGATCGAGTCGCGGGACTAGCGGGATACAATGAGCAGTTCTTC
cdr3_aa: CSARDRVAGLAGYNEQFF

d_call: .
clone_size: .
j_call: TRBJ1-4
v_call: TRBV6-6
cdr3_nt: TGTGCCAGCACTCAATTCCGGGCCCAGGAGAGAAAACTGTTTTTT
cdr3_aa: CASTQFRAQERKLFF

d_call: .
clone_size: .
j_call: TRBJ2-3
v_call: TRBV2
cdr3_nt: TGTGCCAGCAGGCCCACCGGGGTAGAAGATAGGACAGATACGCAGTATTTT
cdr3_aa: CASRPTGVEDRTDTQYF

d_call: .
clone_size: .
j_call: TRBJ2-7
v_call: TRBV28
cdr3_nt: TGTGCCAGCAGTGTAGGCGCTGGGGCTCTCGAGCAGTACTTC
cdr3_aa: CASSVGAGALEQYF

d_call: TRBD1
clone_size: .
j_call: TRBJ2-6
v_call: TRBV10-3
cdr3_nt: TGTGCCATCAGTGATCCAACAGGGGAGTTGTCGTTTCCATCTGGGGCCAACGTCCTGACTTTC
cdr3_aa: CAISDPTGELSFPSGANVLTF

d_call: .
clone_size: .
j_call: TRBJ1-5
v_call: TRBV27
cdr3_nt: TGTGCCAGCAGTTTATACGCAGCTTACAATCAGCCCCAGCATTTT
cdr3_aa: CASSLYAAYNQPQHF

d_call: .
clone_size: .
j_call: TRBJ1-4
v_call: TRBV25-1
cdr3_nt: TGTGCCAGCAGTGAAACAGGCCAGCCTAATGAAAAACTGTTTTTT
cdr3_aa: CASSETGQPNEKLFF

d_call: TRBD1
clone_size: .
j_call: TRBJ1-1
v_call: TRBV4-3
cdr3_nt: TGCGCCAGCAGCCAAGAAGATAACATGGACAGGACGTTGATTGGGGCTTTCTTT
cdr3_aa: CASSQEDNMDRTLIGAFF

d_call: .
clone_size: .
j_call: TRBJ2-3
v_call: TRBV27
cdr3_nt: TGTGCCAGCAGTCCCTACGGACTATTCTACGGCACAGATACGCAGTATTTT
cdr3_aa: CASSPYGLFYGTDTQYF

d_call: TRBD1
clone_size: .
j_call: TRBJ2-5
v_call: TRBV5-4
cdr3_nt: TGTGCCAGCAGCCCCCTAGACAGGGGGGGAGAGACCCAGTACTTC
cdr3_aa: CASSPLDRGGETQYF

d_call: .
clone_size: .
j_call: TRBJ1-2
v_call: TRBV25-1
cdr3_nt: TGTGCCAGCAGTGAGTTAGGACAGTCAGGCTATGGCTACACCTTC
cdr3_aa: CASSELGQSGYGYTF